The 7 T cell receptor beta chains below come from one sample, sequenced in a study of cytomegalovirus exposure and HLA in healthy donors (dated by TCRdb to about 2017). The library was obtained by the immunoSEQ multiplex PCR assay. For the multiplex PCR, a mixture combining 60 forward primers for TCR Vbeta segments and 13 reverse primers for TCR Jbeta segments was used. The clones in this table, taken by TCRdb from immuneACCESS, are in-frame only. Not every clone is retained; where verified, under half of the shortfall comes from an unresolved V gene, and the cause of the rest is unknown. This sample has roughly 90,000 clones in its table, and 70% to 85% of those were observed once. The ten biggest clones cover approximately 2.3% of the sample. Sequencing was done on a sample of PBMCs. The receptor set was obtained from a man in his late teens or twenties in good health and CMV-seronegative.

The CDR3 DNA reads as TGTGCCAGCAGCGCCAGGTACGAGCAGTACTTC. It codes for CASSARYEQYF. The rearrangement links TRBV11-2 to TRBJ2-7; no reliable D call. Germline CDR1 and CDR2: SGHAT and FQNNGV. The V end was cut by 5 bases, the J end by 4 bases, with 6 bases between. This CDR3 is built from 11 residues.

V usage is TRBV19 and J usage is TRBJ2-7; D is undetermined. CDR3 length: 14 amino acids. Trimming stripped 1 base from V and 0 bases from J, with 7 bases between. Germline V lookup: CDR1 LNHDA, CDR2 SQIVND (reference sequence). In DNA, the CDR3 is TGTGCCAGTAGTATAGGCCCGAGCTCCTACGAGCAGTACTTC. Protein sequence: CASSIGPSSYEQYF.

The chain has TRBV5-1 and TRBJ2-1; 8 nucleotides agree with TRBD1. The CDR3 is 18 amino acids. The V gene end was trimmed by 0 bases and the J gene end by 9 bases; junction bases not matched to a gene: 17. The germline V gene encodes CDR1 SGHRS and CDR2 YFSETQ. CDR3 in DNA: TGCGCCAGCAGCTTGGGAACTAGGGCAGGGGGCTCGCAGGGTGAGCAGTTCTTC. Its protein product is CASSLGTRAGGSQGEQFF.

J is TRBJ1-2 and V is TRBV28; 7 bases match TRBD1. Germline V gene data show CDR1 as MDHEN and CDR2 as SYDVKM. V lost 8 bases, J lost 7 bases, and 16 bases stayed unmatched. CDR3 length equals 15 residues. In DNA form, the CDR3 reads TGTGCCAGCTTTACCGTCAGCCGACAGGGAGGTGGCTACACCTTC. The encoded protein is CASFTVSRQGGGYTF.

This clone has only a few counts. This chain links TRBV9 with TRBJ2-3; 13 bases are shared with TRBD2. Trimming cost V 3 bases and J 3 bases; bases outside gene matches: 4. CDR1 and CDR2 from the germline V gene are SGDLS and YYNGEE. The CDR3 covers 16 residues. CDR3 nucleotide sequence: TGTGCCAGCAGCGCCGGACTAGCGGGAGTGACAGATACGCAGTATTTT. It is translated as CASSAGLAGVTDTQYF.

The gene calls are TRBV18 and TRBJ2-7; TRBD2 matches at 11 bases. The CDR3 runs 16 residues. Germline-derived CDR1 and CDR2 are KGHSH and LQKENI. V lost 0 bases, J lost 4 bases, and 5 bases stayed unmatched. As DNA, the CDR3 is TGTGCCAGCTCACCACCGAGGGCTAGCGGGAGGTACGAGCAGTACTTC. It specifies CASSPPRASGRYEQYF.

J is TRBJ1-1 and V is TRBV6-1; TRBD1 is a possible D gene (6 bases). The CDR3 is 15 amino acids. Trimming left V 6 bases short and J 2 bases short, with 16 bases between. Germline CDR1 MNHNS, CDR2 SASEGT. For the CDR3, the DNA is TGTGCCAGCAGCAGGCTTCCGGGACAAAACACTGAAGCTTTCTTT. As protein: CASSRLPGQNTEAFF.